These 13 T cell receptor beta chains were sequenced from one sample in a study of beta chain features in type 1 diabetes. Study-level results: Among all four CD4+ subsets, Type 1 diabetes patients had TCRB CDR3s that were moderately but significantly shorter.

The entirety of the isolated RNA underwent reverse transcription, so expressed TCRB transcripts were sequenced. Only in-frame clones appear in the TCRdb table, and some are missing; sequencing was by immunoSEQ multiplex PCR. Of 150,000 to 200,000 clones listed, 7.5% to 8.5% are singletons. Their antigens remain unidentified. The specimen was central memory CD4+ T cells from blood. The receptor set was obtained from a man between 18 and 35 years old with type 1 diabetes.

The chain links TRBV7-2 to TRBJ2-3; TRBD2 aligns across 9 bases. Trimming cost V 4 bases and J 3 bases; bases outside gene matches: 5. The CDR3 covers 15 residues. In germline, CDR1 is SGHTA, CDR2 FQGNSA. The CDR3 sequence is CASSYAGGRTDTQYF. The CDR3 DNA sequence: TGTGCCAGCAGCTACGCGGGGGGGCGGACAGATACGCAGTATTTT.

This clone occurred many times. The CDR3 is CATSRDRPNRGVFGNTIYF. The CDR3 DNA sequence: TGTGCCACCAGCAGAGATCGCCCCAACAGGGGAGTATTCGGAAACACCATATATTTT. The rearrangement uses TRBV15 and TRBJ1-3; 7 bases are shared with TRBD1. The CDR3 sequence is 19 residues long. In germline, CDR1 is LNHNV, CDR2 YYDKDF (reference sequence). J lost 4 bases, V lost 0 bases, and 15 bases had no gene match.

In DNA, the CDR3 is TGCGCCAACCAACAGGGTGGCTCACCCCTCCACTTT. Protein sequence: CANQQGGSPLHF. The rearrangement links TRBV10-1 to TRBJ1-6; tentatively, D is TRBD1 (6 bases). V lost 10 bases to trimming and J lost 10 bases, with 14 bases between them. This CDR3 contains 12 residues. Germline CDR1 reads WNHNN; CDR2 reads SYGVQD (reference sequence).

This chain joins TRBV11-2 and TRBJ2-4; the D gene is possibly TRBD1 (5 bases). V lost 4 bases and J lost 6, with 16 bases in between. CDR3 size: 15 residues. The V gene's germline CDR1 is SGHAT and CDR2 FQNNGV. The CDR3 is CASSSRQGQRNIQYF. The CDR3 DNA follows: TGTGCCAGCAGCTCCCGCCAGGGTCAGCGAAACATTCAGTACTTC.

J is TRBJ1-2 and V is TRBV28; D remains ambiguous. Germline CDR1 reads MDHEN; CDR2 reads SYDVKM. The CDR3 spans 14 residues. The V and J ends lost 3 bases and 9 bases respectively, with 17 bases between them. CDR3 bases: TGTGCCAGCAGTTTTCTCTCGGGTATTCTTAGCTACACCTTC. The encoded protein is CASSFLSGILSYTF.

This clone turned up a few times. The rearrangement joins TRBV5-6 to TRBJ2-5; 7 nucleotides line up with TRBD1. Germline V lookup: CDR1 SGHDT, CDR2 YYEEEE. The V segment lost 4 bases and the J segment 3 bases; nucleotides outside the gene matches: 3. The CDR3 is made up of 13 amino acids. The CDR3 region has the DNA TGTGCCAGCAGCCGAGGACAGGAAGAGACCCAGTACTTC. Translation: CASSRGQEETQYF.

This clone showed up just a few times. V usage is TRBV5-1 and J usage is TRBJ2-1; 13 bases fit TRBD2. The CDR3 extends over 15 amino acids. Unmatched junction bases numbered 3, after V lost 0 bases and J lost 9 bases. CDR1 and CDR2 from the germline V gene are SGHRS and YFSETQ. The CDR3 bases are TGCGCCAGCAGCTTGGATACTAGCGGGGGGGTTGAGCAGTTCTTC. This translates into CASSLDTSGGVEQFF.

This clone was seen a few times. This chain links TRBV15 with TRBJ2-4, with 12 nucleotides matching TRBD2. Germline trimming cut 3 bases from V and 7 bases from J; bases unmatched to any gene: 10. Germline V gene sequence: CDR1 LNHNV, CDR2 YYDKDF (reference sequence). The CDR3 consists of 17 residues. CDR3 amino acids: CATSRDASGRAINIQYF. Here the CDR3 DNA reads TGTGCCACCAGCAGGGACGCTAGCGGGAGGGCGATTAACATTCAGTACTTC.

This chain connects TRBV6-1 to TRBJ2-6; D unclear. This CDR3 region has 15 residues. Germline values: CDR1 MNHNS, CDR2 SASEGT. Trimming shortened V by 6 bases and J by 4 bases, and 13 bases separated the two germline ends. CDR3 sequence: CASSNRPRGANVLTF. The CDR3 bases are TGTGCCAGCAGCAACAGACCAAGGGGGGCCAACGTCCTGACTTTC.

This clone appeared once. The genes are TRBV5-1 and TRBJ2-5; 10 bases align to TRBD2. In germline, CDR1 is SGHRS, CDR2 YFSETQ. The CDR3 covers 16 residues. Trimming removed 1 base from V and 5 bases from J; junction bases left unmatched: 8. CDR3 in DNA: TGCGCCAGCAGCTTGTTTAGCGGGGGGCCGGGGGAGACCCAGTACTTC. Residues: CASSLFSGGPGETQYF. The full variable domain, rest sourced from reference TRBV5-1 and TRBJ2-5, is KAGVTQTPRYLIKTRGQQVTLSCSPISGHRSVSWYQQTPGQGLQFLFEYFSETQRNKGNFPGRFSGRQFSNSRSEMNVSTLELGDSALYLCASSLFSGGPGETQYFGPGTRLLVL.

This clone was seen more than once but under ten times. The chain is built from TRBV19 and TRBJ1-6, with TRBD1 as a possible D gene (6 bases). The CDR3 totals 16 residues. Germline V gives CDR1 LNHDA, CDR2 SQIVND (reference sequence). Trimming removed 5 bases from V and 9 bases from J, with 20 bases in between. In nucleotides, the CDR3 is TGTGCCAGTAGTGGAGCGACAGGTTATGCGCTTTCACCCCTCCACTTT. Amino acids: CASSGATGYALSPLHF.

In this sample, this clone turned up many times. The V gene is TRBV30, the J gene TRBJ2-7, with TRBD1 as a possible D gene (6 bases). Germline CDR1 GTSNPN, CDR2 SVGIG (reference sequence). With 6 bases removed from V and 2 bases from J, the gap between germline ends came to 11 bases. The CDR3 contains 12 residues. The CDR3 region is CACLTGPYEQYF. The CDR3 bases are TGTGCCTGTTTGACAGGTCCCTACGAGCAGTACTTC.

The V gene is TRBV7-9, the J gene TRBJ2-4, with TRBD1 matching over 7 bases. CDR1 and CDR2 from the germline V gene are SEHNR and FQNEAQ (reference sequence). The CDR3 loop spans 14 amino acids. The V gene end was trimmed by 5 bases and the J gene end by 5 bases; junction bases not matched to a gene: 6. The CDR3 nucleotides are TGTGCCAGCAGCCGTCGGACAGGAGAAAACATTCAGTACTTC. It encodes CASSRRTGENIQYF.